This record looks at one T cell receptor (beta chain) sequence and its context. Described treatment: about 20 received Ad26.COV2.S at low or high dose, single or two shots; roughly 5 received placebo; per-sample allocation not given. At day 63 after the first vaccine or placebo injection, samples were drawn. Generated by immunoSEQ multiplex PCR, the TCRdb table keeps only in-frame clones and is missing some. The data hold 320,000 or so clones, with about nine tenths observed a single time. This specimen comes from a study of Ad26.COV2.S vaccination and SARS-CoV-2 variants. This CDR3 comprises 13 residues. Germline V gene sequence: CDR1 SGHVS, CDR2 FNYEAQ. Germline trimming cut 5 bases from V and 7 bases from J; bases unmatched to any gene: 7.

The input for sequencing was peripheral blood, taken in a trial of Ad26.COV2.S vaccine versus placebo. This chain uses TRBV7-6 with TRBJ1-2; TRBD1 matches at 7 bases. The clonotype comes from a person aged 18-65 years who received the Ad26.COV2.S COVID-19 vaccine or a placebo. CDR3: CASSSRQGFGYTF. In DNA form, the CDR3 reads TGTGCCAGCAGCAGCCGACAGGGCTTTGGCTACACCTTC.